This T cell receptor beta chain appears in the sequencing data of a study of T cells in Graves' hyperthyroidism and ophthalmopathy (dated by TCRdb to the late 2010s). Notes on the research overall: Peripheral blood samples were taken at the time of initial diagnosis, prior to any treatment. TCR V-J signatures able to tell the groups apart were searched for in a discovery cohort of around 95 patients, of whom 40 to 45 had Graves' ophthalmopathy and roughly 57 had stable Graves' hyperthyroidism. Whether ophthalmopathy could be predicted prospectively was tested in an independent validation cohort made up of 18 hyperthyroidism patients plus 17 patients who later progressed to ophthalmopathy. The 90 to 100 discovery patients were randomly divided into training and test sets at a 7:3 ratio. In about 6 Graves' hyperthyroidism patients, the study also compared T-cell repertoires from thyroid tissue with T-cell repertoires from blood. Once sampling was done, hyperthyroidism patients were given methimazole at a starting dose of 30 mg daily, whereas ophthalmopathy patients were given high-dose intravenous methylprednisolone. According to the paper, TCR Vbeta CDR3 sequencing was carried out on 120 to 150 peripheral blood samples, which came from over 40 ophthalmopathy, approximately 72 hyperthyroidism and some 17 progressor patients. The paper's findings and limits, for the study overall: No statistical method was used to fix the sample size in advance, and group allocation was not hidden from the investigators. Blood samples also contained most of the expanded thyroid clonotypes (frequency above 0.001), which suggests that blood repertoires may reflect thyroid immune responses. A model built on a 13 V-J signature distinguished ophthalmopathy from stable hyperthyroidism, reaching roughly 88% sensitivity and 81.08% specificity in cross-validation and 80%/75% in testing. In validation, the model predicted progression to ophthalmopathy with 55% to 71% sensitivity and over 72% specificity, a median of 6.5 months before onset.

A patient counted as having stable Graves' hyperthyroidism if no progression to ophthalmopathy occurred over 18 months of follow-up. Hyperthyroidism patients were newly diagnosed, with disease duration under 2 months, and aged 18 to 65 years. Exclusion was applied to patients with uncontrolled infections, other autoimmune diseases, pregnancy or lactation. Diagnoses were established on the basis of clinical symptoms, serum thyroxine and TRAb, thyroid ultrasound, and orbital computed tomography. PBMCs were isolated from about 9.1 ml of fresh peripheral blood by Ficoll-Paque density gradient centrifugation. Total RNA was extracted with Trizol reagent, and quality was checked on an Agilent 2100 Bioanalyzer. There are a few counts of this clonotype. Its antigen is currently not known. Per-base qualities were not stored, and no clone one base away is much larger. The TCR beta CDR3 regions were amplified from the RNA transcripts. The TCR CDR3 was subjected to a first round of RT-PCR using the HTBI primer set and the Qiagen OneStep RT-PCR kit. Libraries were constructed in a second round of multiplex PCR, after which size selection and purification were carried out. Libraries were sequenced paired-end with 100 bp reads on an Illumina HiSeq2000. The paper's processing steps were these. SOAPnuke was used to process the raw data, throwing out any read that contained adapters or uncalled bases, had a mean Phred below 15, or lacked an exact constant-primer or identifier match. High-quality paired reads were merged with COPE v1.2.5, and unique nucleotide sequences were defined as clonotypes. MiTCR v1.1 was used to align the clonotypes against IMGT TRBV, TRBD and TRBJ reference segments. The analysis included only V-J combinations with a frequency above 0.0001, which together covered 99% to 99.2% of the repertoires. The TCS score was defined as the ratio of F50 (clonal expansion) to E x V (chaos), calculated using BLOSUM62-based TCRdist between CDR3 peptides within each V-J. Welch's t-statistics and random forest reduced around 510 V-J features to around 14, which were used in a naive Bayes classifier (R e1071). The public reads were reanalyzed by TCRdb: fastp trimming at Q25, MiXCR alignment, in-frame beta chains only. One record per CDR3 amino acid sequence lists the most common genes and DNA. The V and J calls were not made by the authors but by TCRdb's processing. In this sample the table shows about half a million distinct CDR3 sequences, around 20% of which occur a single time. Around 27% of the sample goes to the ten largest clones.

From the cysteine through the valine, the CDR3 covers 15 amino acids. Only the CDR3 DNA is retained, 45 bases long and in frame from the first base. Looking up the germline V gene yields CDR1 MDHEN and CDR2 SYDVKM. Ends trimmed: V by 3 bases, J by 0 bases; bases unmatched to a gene: 5. This sequence originates from a man younger than 35 with Graves' hyperthyroidism. The material sequenced was blood. Here the chain combines TRBV28 and TRBJ2-7; TRBD2 agrees with 7 junctional bases. The base sequence is TGTGCCAGCAGTTTTGGGGGGGTCCGCTCCTACGAGCAGTACGTC. The encoded protein is CASSFGGVRSYEQYV.